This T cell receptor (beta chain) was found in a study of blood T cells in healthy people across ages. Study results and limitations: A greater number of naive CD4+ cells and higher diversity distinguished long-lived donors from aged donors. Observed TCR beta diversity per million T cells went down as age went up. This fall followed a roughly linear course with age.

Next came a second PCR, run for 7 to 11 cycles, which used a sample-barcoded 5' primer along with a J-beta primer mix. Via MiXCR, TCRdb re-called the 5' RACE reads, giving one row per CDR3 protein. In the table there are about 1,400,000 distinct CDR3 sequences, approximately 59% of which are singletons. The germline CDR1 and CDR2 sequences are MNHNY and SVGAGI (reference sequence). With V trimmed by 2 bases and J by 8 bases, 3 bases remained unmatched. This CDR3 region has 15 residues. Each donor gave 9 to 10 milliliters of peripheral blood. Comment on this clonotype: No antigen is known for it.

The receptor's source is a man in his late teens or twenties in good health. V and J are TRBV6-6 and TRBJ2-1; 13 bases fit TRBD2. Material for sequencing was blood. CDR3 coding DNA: TGTGCCAGCAGTTACCCTGGACTAGCGGGGGATGAGCAGTTCTTC. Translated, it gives CASSYPGLAGDEQFF.